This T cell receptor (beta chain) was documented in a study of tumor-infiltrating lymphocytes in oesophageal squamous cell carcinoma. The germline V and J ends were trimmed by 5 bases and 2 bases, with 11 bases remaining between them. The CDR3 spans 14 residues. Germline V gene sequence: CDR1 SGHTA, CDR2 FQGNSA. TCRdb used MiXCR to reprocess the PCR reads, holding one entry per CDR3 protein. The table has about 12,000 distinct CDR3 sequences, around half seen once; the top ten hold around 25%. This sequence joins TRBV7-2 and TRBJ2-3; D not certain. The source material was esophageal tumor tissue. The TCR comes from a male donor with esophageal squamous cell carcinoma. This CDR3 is CASSQNPLTDTQYF. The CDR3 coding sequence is TGTGCCAGCAGCCAAAACCCGCTCACAGATACGCAGTATTTT. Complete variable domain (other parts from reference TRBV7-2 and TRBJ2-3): GAGVSQSPSNKVTEKGKDVELRCDPISGHTALYWYRQSLGQGLEFLIYFQGNSAPDKSGLPSDRFSAERTGGSVSTLTIQRTQQEDSAVYLCASSQNPLTDTQYFGPGTRLTVL.